The rows below give T cell receptor beta chains drawn from one sample of a study of shared clonotypes between healthy human individuals. TCRdb's copy holds only in-frame clones and misses some; the assay was immunoSEQ multiplex PCR. The data hold about 2.3 million clones, with 85% to 95% observed a single time. The material sequenced was naive CD4+ T cells from PBMCs. The receptors derive from a man younger than 35 in good health. Some clones in this sample may be carry-over from other donors' samples. CDR3s include the opening cysteine and the closing phenylalanine or tryptophan. Each record gives: D gene, clone size, J gene, V gene, CDR3 protein, CDR3 DNA. A D gene is named only where the DNA matches it firmly. The listing skips clone size in some rows; elsewhere it reads once, few, many or a size class.

d_call: NA
clone_size: few
j_call: TRBJ2-1
v_call: TRBV7-2
cdr3_aa: CASSLVRNNEQFF
cdr3_nt: TGTGCCAGCAGCTTAGTCCGGAACAATGAGCAGTTCTTC

d_call: TRBD1
clone_size: once
j_call: TRBJ1-4
v_call: TRBV6-5
cdr3_aa: CARAGTGAEKLFF
cdr3_nt: TGTGCCAGGGCCGGGACAGGGGCTGAAAAACTGTTTTTT

d_call: NA
clone_size: NA
j_call: TRBJ2-6
v_call: TRBV28
cdr3_aa: CASIRGSGANVLTF
cdr3_nt: TGTGCCAGCATCCGGGGGTCTGGGGCCAACGTCCTGACTTTC

d_call: NA
clone_size: NA
j_call: TRBJ2-7
v_call: TRBV11-1
cdr3_aa: CASSFKTGTPYEQYF
cdr3_nt: TGTGCCAGCAGCTTCAAAACCGGGACTCCCTACGAGCAGTACTTC

d_call: NA
clone_size: NA
j_call: TRBJ2-7
v_call: TRBV30
cdr3_aa: CAWSTGGGEQYF
cdr3_nt: TGTGCCTGGAGTACCGGGGGTGGCGAGCAGTACTTC

d_call: NA
clone_size: NA
j_call: TRBJ2-4
v_call: TRBV9
cdr3_aa: CASSVGTFETIQYF
cdr3_nt: TGTGCCAGCAGCGTAGGCACTTTCGAGACCATTCAGTACTTC

d_call: TRBD1
clone_size: NA
j_call: TRBJ1-2
v_call: TRBV7-9
cdr3_aa: CASSLDPGGRYGYTF
cdr3_nt: TGTGCCAGCAGCTTAGATCCAGGGGGACGGTATGGCTACACCTTC

d_call: NA
clone_size: NA
j_call: TRBJ2-7
v_call: TRBV10-1
cdr3_aa: CASSETSPYEQYF
cdr3_nt: TGCGCCAGCAGTGAGACGAGCCCCTACGAGCAGTACTTC

d_call: NA
clone_size: NA
j_call: TRBJ2-3
v_call: TRBV7-8
cdr3_aa: CASIFRATDTQYF
cdr3_nt: TGTGCCAGCATCTTCAGGGCGACAGATACGCAGTATTTT

d_call: TRBD1
clone_size: NA
j_call: TRBJ2-2
v_call: TRBV7-3
cdr3_aa: CASSRRRDRNTGELFF
cdr3_nt: TGTGCCAGCAGCCGAAGAAGGGACAGGAACACCGGGGAGCTGTTTTTT

d_call: NA
clone_size: NA
j_call: TRBJ2-7
v_call: TRBV30
cdr3_aa: CAWSLEYEQYF
cdr3_nt: TGTGCCTGGAGTCTGGAGTACGAGCAGTACTTC

d_call: NA
clone_size: NA
j_call: TRBJ1-2
v_call: TRBV18
cdr3_aa: CASSPGGNYGYTF
cdr3_nt: TGTGCCAGCTCCCCCGGGGGTAACTATGGCTACACCTTC

d_call: NA
clone_size: NA
j_call: TRBJ2-4
v_call: TRBV19
cdr3_aa: CASSIAVAKNIQYF
cdr3_nt: TGTGCCAGTAGTATCGCAGTAGCCAAAAACATTCAGTACTTC

d_call: TRBD2
clone_size: NA
j_call: TRBJ2-7
v_call: TRBV11-1
cdr3_aa: CASSSPGGGRIAEQYF
cdr3_nt: TGTGCCAGCAGCTCTCCAGGAGGCGGGAGAATCGCCGAGCAGTACTTC

d_call: TRBD2
clone_size: NA
j_call: TRBJ2-1
v_call: TRBV4-1
cdr3_aa: CASSQPTSGRSYNEQFF
cdr3_nt: TGCGCCAGCAGCCAGCCGACTAGCGGGAGATCGTACAATGAGCAGTTCTTC

d_call: NA
clone_size: NA
j_call: TRBJ1-2
v_call: TRBV5-1
cdr3_aa: CASSLTPGVDGYTF
cdr3_nt: TGCGCCAGCAGCCTAACCCCAGGGGTGGATGGCTACACCTTC

d_call: TRBD1
clone_size: NA
j_call: TRBJ2-7
v_call: TRBV6-6
cdr3_aa: CASSTLGQGNEQYF
cdr3_nt: TGTGCCAGCAGTACCTTAGGACAGGGTAACGAGCAGTACTTC

d_call: TRBD1
clone_size: NA
j_call: TRBJ2-7
v_call: TRBV7-9
cdr3_aa: CASSPFRDRVAEQYF
cdr3_nt: TGTGCCAGCAGCCCATTCCGGGACAGGGTTGCCGAGCAGTACTTC

d_call: TRBD1
clone_size: NA
j_call: TRBJ1-2
v_call: TRBV4-3
cdr3_aa: CASSQMGQGDGYTF
cdr3_nt: TGCGCCAGCAGCCAAATGGGACAGGGAGATGGCTACACCTTC

d_call: TRBD1
clone_size: NA
j_call: TRBJ2-2
v_call: TRBV7-9
cdr3_aa: CASSPRQGQGELFF
cdr3_nt: TGTGCCAGCAGCCCCCGACAGGGCCAAGGGGAGCTGTTTTTT

d_call: TRBD2
clone_size: NA
j_call: TRBJ2-1
v_call: TRBV28
cdr3_aa: CASSMPGLAGGEQFF
cdr3_nt: TGTGCCAGCAGTATGCCGGGACTAGCGGGAGGTGAGCAGTTCTTC

d_call: TRBD1
clone_size: NA
j_call: TRBJ1-2
v_call: TRBV7-2
cdr3_aa: CASSFRQGVGYTF
cdr3_nt: TGTGCCAGCAGCTTCCGACAGGGTGTAGGCTACACCTTC

d_call: TRBD1
clone_size: NA
j_call: TRBJ2-7
v_call: TRBV9
cdr3_aa: CASSPRTGSYEQYF
cdr3_nt: TGTGCCAGCAGCCCGCGGACAGGGTCCTACGAGCAGTACTTC

d_call: NA
clone_size: NA
j_call: TRBJ2-7
v_call: TRBV25-1
cdr3_aa: CASSDFVGATYEQYF
cdr3_nt: TGTGCCAGCAGTGATTTCGTGGGAGCGACCTACGAGCAGTACTTC

d_call: NA
clone_size: NA
j_call: TRBJ1-4
v_call: TRBV7-9
cdr3_aa: CASSRRQATNEKLFF
cdr3_nt: TGTGCCAGCAGCCGCCGACAGGCAACTAATGAAAAACTGTTTTTT

d_call: NA
clone_size: NA
j_call: TRBJ1-1
v_call: TRBV28
cdr3_aa: CASSFHGTDRAFF
cdr3_nt: TGTGCCAGCAGTTTCCACGGGACTGATAGAGCTTTCTTT